A single sample is the source of the 14 T cell receptor beta chains below, sequenced in a study of shared clonotypes between healthy human individuals. Libraries were prepared by immunoSEQ multiplex PCR; TCRdb keeps only in-frame clonotypes and omits some of them. The repertoire consists of fewer than 400,000 clones, with around 72% occurring once and the leading ten covering about 9.4%. The sample consisted of memory CD4+ T cells sorted from blood. Documented subset: CD45RA-negative fraction. These receptors came from a man aged 25-45 years in good health.

The rearrangement joins TRBV5-1 to TRBJ2-5; D perhaps matches TRBD2 (5 bases). V was pared by 2 bases and J by 0 bases, with 11 bases between. Germline V lookup: CDR1 SGHRS, CDR2 YFSETQ. This CDR3 has 15 amino acids. CDR3 in amino acids: CASSFGGRNQETQYF. The CDR3, as DNA: TGCGCCAGCAGCTTTGGCGGGCGTAACCAAGAGACCCAGTACTTC.

This clone was recorded once. This specimen includes other DNA sequences encoding the same CDR3. The genes are TRBV18 and TRBJ2-5, with D possibly TRBD2 on 6 matching bases. There are 12 residues in the CDR3. The germline gives CDR1 KGHSH, CDR2 LQKENI. The V gene lost 3 bases and the J gene lost 5 bases, with 7 bases spanning the gap. CDR3 DNA: TGTGCCAGCTCACCGGGGGGTGAGACCCAGTACTTC. Protein sequence: CASSPGGETQYF.

The chain recombines TRBV11-2 with TRBJ2-5, with 9 bases matching TRBD1. After removal of 5 bases from V and 5 bases from J, the junction contained 18 bases not matched to a gene. Germline V lookup: CDR1 SGHAT, CDR2 FQNNGV. There are 18 residues in the CDR3. The CDR3 sequence: CASSPRWRGTGKIETQYF. CDR3 bases: TGTGCCAGCAGCCCTAGATGGCGCGGGACAGGGAAAATCGAGACCCAGTACTTC. Filled out from reference TRBV11-2 and TRBJ2-5, the complete variable domain reads EAGVAQSPRYKIIEKRQSVAFWCNPISGHATLYWYQQILGQGPKLLIQFQNNGVVDDSQLPKDRFSAERLKGVDSTLKIQPAKLEDSAVYLCASSPRWRGTGKIETQYFGPGTRLLVL.

The CDR3 DNA is TGCGCCAGCAGCCCGGGGACAGATCTAGCGAACACCGGGGAGCTGTTTTTT. Encoded protein: CASSPGTDLANTGELFF. J is TRBJ2-2 and V is TRBV5-1; TRBD1 aligns across 7 bases. Germline-derived CDR1 and CDR2 are SGHRS and YFSETQ. The V gene end was trimmed by 4 bases and the J gene end by 0 bases; junction bases not matched to a gene: 9. This CDR3 is built from 17 residues.

Concerning this clone: The sample has other DNA sequences that encode this CDR3 too. The chain employs TRBV5-1 and TRBJ2-2; perhaps TRBD2 as D (5 bases). Germline CDR1 and CDR2: SGHRS and YFSETQ. The V end was cut by 4 bases, the J end by 0 bases, with 10 bases between. The CDR3 is 15 residues long. CDR3 DNA: TGCGCCAGCAGCCTGGGAGCCGCGAACACCGGGGAGCTGTTTTTT. Translating gives CASSLGAANTGELFF.

In DNA, the CDR3 is TGTGCCAGCAGTTTTCCGACTAGCGGGAGAAGAGGGTCCTACAATGAGCAGTTCTTC. Residues: CASSFPTSGRRGSYNEQFF. The V gene is TRBV28, the J gene TRBJ2-1; 12 bases fit TRBD2. The J segment lost 1 base and the V segment lost 3 bases, leaving 10 bases of the junction unmatched. CDR3 length equals 19 residues. CDR1 and CDR2 (germline): MDHEN, SYDVKM. Complete variable domain (other parts from reference TRBV28 and TRBJ2-1): DVKVTQSSRYLVKRTGEKVFLECVQDMDHENMFWYRQDPGLGLRLIYFSYDVKMKEKGDIPEGYSVSREKKERFSLILESASTNQTSMYLCASSFPTSGRRGSYNEQFFGPGTRLTVL.

The rearrangement uses TRBV19 and TRBJ2-5; no definite D call. The germline V gene has CDR1 LNHDA and CDR2 SQIVND (reference sequence). The CDR3 consists of 14 residues. With 2 bases removed from V and 5 bases from J, the gap between germline ends came to 12 bases. The CDR3 DNA reads as TGTGCCAGTAGTATATCCCAAGCAACGGAGACCCAGTACTTC. Encoded protein: CASSISQATETQYF.

This clone was counted a few times. This sequence joins TRBV18 and TRBJ1-2; D perhaps matches TRBD1 (5 bases). This CDR3 is 13 amino acids long. The germline V gene has CDR1 KGHSH and CDR2 LQKENI. Trimming took off 3 bases at V and 8 bases at J, with 13 bases between the two ends. CDR3 sequence reads: CASSPQIGAGYTF. The CDR3 coding sequence is TGTGCCAGCTCACCCCAGATAGGGGCCGGCTACACCTTC.

This clone has only a few counts. The CDR3 region is CASSRSGNTEAFF. CDR3 DNA sequence: TGTGCCAGCAGCCGTTCAGGGAACACTGAAGCTTTCTTT. V usage is TRBV11-3 and J usage is TRBJ1-1, with D unclear. Looked up from germline, CDR1 is SGHNT and CDR2 is YENEEA. The CDR3 totals 13 residues. V lost 5 bases to trimming and J lost 1 base, with 8 bases between them.

V usage is TRBV5-5 and J usage is TRBJ2-7; D tentatively fits TRBD1 or TRBD2 (5 bases each). CDR3 length: 16 amino acids. Per germline, CDR1 SGHKS and CDR2 YYEKEE (reference sequence). V was trimmed by 4 bases and J by 3 bases, leaving 20 bases between them. CDR3 in DNA: TGTGCCAGCAGCCCCGGGACGTCCACACTCCACTACGAGCAGTACTTC. It is translated as CASSPGTSTLHYEQYF.

The rearrangement uses TRBV6-6 and TRBJ2-7; 8 nucleotides align to TRBD2. Losses at the gene ends were 4 bases for V and 3 bases for J; bases not matched to a gene: 5. There are 14 residues in the CDR3. Germline CDR1 reads MNHNY; CDR2 reads SVGAGI (reference sequence). In nucleotides, the CDR3 is TGTGCCAGCAGTTCCCGAACTAGCGGCTACGAGCAGTACTTC. Amino acids: CASSSRTSGYEQYF.

The gene calls are TRBV6-5 and TRBJ2-5; D unclear. V was cut by 2 bases and J by 4 bases, with 14 bases left in between. This CDR3 contains 15 residues. CDR1 MNHEY and CDR2 SVGAGI come from the germline V gene. DNA for the CDR3: TGTGCCAGCAGTTACGTTAGATTACCGAGAGAGACCCAGTACTTC. Its translation: CASSYVRLPRETQYF.

Notes on this clone: Other nucleotide sequences in the sample specify the same CDR3. The J gene is TRBJ2-2, the V gene TRBV18; D might be TRBD2 (6 bases). V shed 0 bases and J shed 6 bases, with 8 bases lying between them. CDR3 size: 14 residues. The germline V gene encodes CDR1 KGHSH and CDR2 LQKENI. This CDR3 reads CASSPPGRSGELFF. The CDR3 nucleotides are TGTGCCAGCTCACCACCAGGGAGGTCCGGGGAGCTGTTTTTT.

V is TRBV5-4 and J is TRBJ1-1, with 9 bases aligning to TRBD1. The CDR3 consists of 18 residues. The germline V gene encodes CDR1 SGHNT and CDR2 YYREEE (reference sequence). V lost 3 bases and J lost 1; bases outside the gene matches: 13. The CDR3 DNA follows: TGTGCCAGCAGCTGGGGCGGGACAGGGACCTCAAAGAACACTGAAGCTTTCTTT. It specifies CASSWGGTGTSKNTEAFF.